The rows below give T cell receptor beta chains drawn from one sample of a study of blood T cell repertoires in COVID-19. The assay was immunoSEQ multiplex PCR, and TCRdb's table has in-frame clones only and misses some. The sample includes 130,000 to 150,000 clones, 80% of them seen just once. The sequencing input was peripheral blood. These receptors were collected from a woman aged 50 to 60 with acute or convalescent COVID-19. Each CDR3 is given with its conserved first and last residue. The order of the fields is V gene, J gene, clone size, D gene, CDR3 DNA, CDR3 protein. The D gene is left open where the match is weak. Rows give clone size only sometimes, using once, few, many, or a class for an expanded clone.

TRBV6-5,TRBJ1-6,once,.,TGTGCCAGCAGTTACTCGGTCAGCTCCTATAATTCACCCCTCCACTTT,CASSYSVSSYNSPLHF
TRBV10-3,TRBJ2-3,few,.,TGTGCCATCAGTGATTCGTTCGGTACGCAGTATTTT,CAISDSFGTQYF
TRBV10-3,TRBJ2-7,.,TRBD1,TGTGCCGCGATCGCAGGGGGCGTTCCATACGAGCAGTACTTC,CAAIAGGVPYEQYF
TRBV4-3,TRBJ2-1,.,TRBD2,TGCGCCAGCAGCCAGGGACTAGCGGGGGGGAGCTACAATGAGCAGTTCTTC,CASSQGLAGGSYNEQFF
TRBV19,TRBJ2-1,.,.,TGTGCCAGTATTTCAGGTTTGAGCTCCTACAATGAGCAGTTCTTC,CASISGLSSYNEQFF
TRBV7-9,TRBJ1-3,once,.,TGTGCCAGCAGCGATAACCCGGGGGGCTCTGGAAACACCATATATTTT,CASSDNPGGSGNTIYF
TRBV2,TRBJ2-1,.,TRBD2,TGTGCCAGCAGGGTTGCTAGCGGGGGCTACAATGAGCAGTTCTTC,CASRVASGGYNEQFF
TRBV7-9,TRBJ2-1,.,.,TGTGCCAGCAGCACGGTCGGGACACCTAATAATGAGCAGTTCTTC,CASSTVGTPNNEQFF
TRBV6-5,TRBJ1-5,.,TRBD1,TGTGCCAGCAGCGGGACAGGGGGCTATCAGCCCCAGCATTTT,CASSGTGGYQPQHF
TRBV2,TRBJ1-4,few,.,TGTGCCAGCAGGGAATCAGGACAGAGCAATGAAAAACTGTTTTTT,CASRESGQSNEKLFF
TRBV6-2/TRBV6-3,TRBJ1-1,.,.,TGTGCCAGCAGTTACTCGAGGGTCGCTGAAGCTTTCTTT,CASSYSRVAEAFF
TRBV20-1,TRBJ1-5,.,TRBD1,TGCAGTGCTCTGGACAGGGGAGCCCAGCATTTT,CSALDRGAQHF
TRBV28,TRBJ2-4,.,TRBD2,TGTGCCAGCAGTTTGGGACTAGTCGGCAAAAACATTCAGTACTTC,CASSLGLVGKNIQYF
TRBV4-3,TRBJ2-5,.,TRBD2,TGCGCCAGCAGCCAAGATATAGGACTAGCGGGGCAAGAGACCCAGTACTTC,CASSQDIGLAGQETQYF
TRBV11-1,TRBJ2-3,.,.,TGTGCCAGCAGCTTAGGCGTCAGGGAAGGAACAGATACGCAGTATTTT,CASSLGVREGTDTQYF
TRBV9,TRBJ1-2,.,.,TGTGCCACAGCGAGGCCTGGGGCCCACTATGGCTACACCTTC,CATARPGAHYGYTF
TRBV9,TRBJ1-2,.,TRBD1,TGTGCCAGCAGGGGCCTTGGGACAGCGAACTATGGCTACACCTTC,CASRGLGTANYGYTF
TRBV27,TRBJ1-6,once,TRBD1,TGTGCCAGCAGTTTTCAAAGTCAGGGGGTCCTCTATAATTCACCCCTCCACTTT,CASSFQSQGVLYNSPLHF
TRBV18,TRBJ1-2,.,.,TGTGCCAGCTCACCATGGGCGTCTCCGGAGGGCTATGGCTACACCTTC,CASSPWASPEGYGYTF
TRBV5-1,TRBJ2-1,.,TRBD2,TGCGCCAGCAGTCCCAACCTAGCGGGGGGGCGTGAGCAGTTCTTC,CASSPNLAGGREQFF
TRBV9,TRBJ2-3,.,TRBD1,TGTGCCAGCAACCCCGGGACAGGGAGCACAGATACGCAGTATTTT,CASNPGTGSTDTQYF
TRBV5-8,TRBJ2-3,.,.,TGTGCCAGCAGCTTTCGGTGGAGGGGCACAGATACGCAGTATTTT,CASSFRWRGTDTQYF
TRBV7-3,TRBJ2-7,.,TRBD1,TGTGCCAGCTCAACCGGGACAGACCTGAACGAGCAGTACTTC,CASSTGTDLNEQYF
TRBV9,TRBJ2-1,.,.,TGTGCCAGCAGCGTAAGCGGAGCGGGTTCTGCTAGCTCCTACAATGAGCAGTTCTTC,CASSVSGAGSASSYNEQFF
TRBV9,TRBJ1-3,.,.,TGTGCCAGCAGCCCCGGAGGGGGGGACTCTGGAAACACCATATATTTT,CASSPGGGDSGNTIYF
TRBV4-3,TRBJ2-1,.,TRBD1,TGCGCCAGCAGCAAGTTTCCGGGACAGGGAAACAATGAGCAGTTCTTC,CASSKFPGQGNNEQFF
TRBV7-2,TRBJ1-4,.,.,TGTGCCAGCAGCTTAGGGGGGTGGACAGATGAAAAACTGTTTTTT,CASSLGGWTDEKLFF
TRBV7-3,TRBJ1-1,.,.,TGTGCCAGCAGCTTAAAATCGCACATCACTGAAGCTTTCTTT,CASSLKSHITEAFF
TRBV6-2/TRBV6-3,TRBJ1-5,.,TRBD1,TGTGCCAGCAGTCACCGTGGGACAGGGATTCAGCCCCAGCATTTT,CASSHRGTGIQPQHF